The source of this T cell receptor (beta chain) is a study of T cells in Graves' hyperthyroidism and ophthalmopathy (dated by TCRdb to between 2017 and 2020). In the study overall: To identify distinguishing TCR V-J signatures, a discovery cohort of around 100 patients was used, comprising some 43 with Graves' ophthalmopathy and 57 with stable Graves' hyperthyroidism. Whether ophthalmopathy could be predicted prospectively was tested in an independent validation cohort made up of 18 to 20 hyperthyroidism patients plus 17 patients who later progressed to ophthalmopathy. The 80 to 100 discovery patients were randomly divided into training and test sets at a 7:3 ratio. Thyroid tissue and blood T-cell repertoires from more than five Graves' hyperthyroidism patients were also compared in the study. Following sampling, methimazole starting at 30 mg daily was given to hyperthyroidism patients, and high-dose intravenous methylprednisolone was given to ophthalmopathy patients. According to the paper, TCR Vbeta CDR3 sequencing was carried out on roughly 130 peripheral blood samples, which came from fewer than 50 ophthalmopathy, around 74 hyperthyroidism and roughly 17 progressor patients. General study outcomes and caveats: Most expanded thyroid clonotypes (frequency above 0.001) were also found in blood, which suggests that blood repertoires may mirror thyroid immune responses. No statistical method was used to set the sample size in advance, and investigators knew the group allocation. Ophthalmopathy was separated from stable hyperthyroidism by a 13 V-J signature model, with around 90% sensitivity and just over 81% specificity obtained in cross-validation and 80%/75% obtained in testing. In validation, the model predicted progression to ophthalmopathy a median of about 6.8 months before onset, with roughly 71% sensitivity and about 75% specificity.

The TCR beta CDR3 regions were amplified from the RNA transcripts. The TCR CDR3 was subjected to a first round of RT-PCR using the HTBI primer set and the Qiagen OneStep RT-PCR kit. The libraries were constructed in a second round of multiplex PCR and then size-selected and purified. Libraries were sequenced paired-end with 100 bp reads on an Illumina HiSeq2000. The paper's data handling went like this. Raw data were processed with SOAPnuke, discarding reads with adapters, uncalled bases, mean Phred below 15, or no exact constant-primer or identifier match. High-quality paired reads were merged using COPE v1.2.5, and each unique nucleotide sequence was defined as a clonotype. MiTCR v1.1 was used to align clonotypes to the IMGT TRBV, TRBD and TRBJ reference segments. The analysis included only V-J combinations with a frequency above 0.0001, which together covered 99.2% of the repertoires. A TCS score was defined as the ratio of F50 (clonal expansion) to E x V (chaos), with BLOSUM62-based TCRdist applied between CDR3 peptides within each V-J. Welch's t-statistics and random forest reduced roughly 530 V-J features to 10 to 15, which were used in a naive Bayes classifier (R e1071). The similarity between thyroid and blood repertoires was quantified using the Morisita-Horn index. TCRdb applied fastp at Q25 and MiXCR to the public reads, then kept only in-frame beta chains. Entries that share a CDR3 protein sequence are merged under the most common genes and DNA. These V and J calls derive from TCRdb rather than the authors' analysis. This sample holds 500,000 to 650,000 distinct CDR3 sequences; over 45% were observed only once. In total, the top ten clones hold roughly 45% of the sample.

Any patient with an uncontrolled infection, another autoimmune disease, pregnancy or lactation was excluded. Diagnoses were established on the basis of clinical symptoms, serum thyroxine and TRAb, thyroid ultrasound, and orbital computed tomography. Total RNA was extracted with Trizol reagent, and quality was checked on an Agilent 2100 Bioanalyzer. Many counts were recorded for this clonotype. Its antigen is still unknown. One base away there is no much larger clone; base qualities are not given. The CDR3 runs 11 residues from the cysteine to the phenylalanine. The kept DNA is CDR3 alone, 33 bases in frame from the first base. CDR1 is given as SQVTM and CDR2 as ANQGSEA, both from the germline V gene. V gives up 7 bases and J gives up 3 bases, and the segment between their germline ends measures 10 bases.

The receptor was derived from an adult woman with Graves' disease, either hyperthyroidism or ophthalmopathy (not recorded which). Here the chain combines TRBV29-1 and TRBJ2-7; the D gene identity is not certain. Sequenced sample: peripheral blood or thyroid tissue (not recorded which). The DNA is TGCAGCGCTTTCGACTTCTACGAGCAGTACTTC. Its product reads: CSAFDFYEQYF.